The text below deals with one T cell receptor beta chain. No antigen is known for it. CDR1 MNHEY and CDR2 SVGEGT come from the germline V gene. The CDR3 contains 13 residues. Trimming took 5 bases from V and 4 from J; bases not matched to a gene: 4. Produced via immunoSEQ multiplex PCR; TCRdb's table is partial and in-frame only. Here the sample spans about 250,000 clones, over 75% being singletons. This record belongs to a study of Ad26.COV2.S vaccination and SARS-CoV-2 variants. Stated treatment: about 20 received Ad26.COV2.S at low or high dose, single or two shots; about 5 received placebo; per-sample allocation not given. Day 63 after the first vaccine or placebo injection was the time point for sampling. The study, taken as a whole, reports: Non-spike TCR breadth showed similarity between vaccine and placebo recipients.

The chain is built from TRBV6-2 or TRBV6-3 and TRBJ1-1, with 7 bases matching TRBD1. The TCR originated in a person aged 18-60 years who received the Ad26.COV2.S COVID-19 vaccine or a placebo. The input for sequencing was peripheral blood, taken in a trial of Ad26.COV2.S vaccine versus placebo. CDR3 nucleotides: TGTGCCAGCAGTCGACAGGGAGTCACTGAAGCTTTCTTT. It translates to CASSRQGVTEAFF.